The rows below give T cell receptor beta chains drawn from one sample of a study of shared clonotypes between healthy human individuals. The protocol was immunoSEQ multiplex PCR, while the TCRdb copy is restricted to in-frame clones and leaves out a portion. The table lists some 1.4 million clones, roughly 95% of them singletons, with about 1.2% in the top ten. The specimen sequenced was naive CD4+ T cells sorted from blood. The receptors originated from a man younger than 40 in good health. CDR3s include the opening cysteine and the closing phenylalanine or tryptophan. The order of the fields is V gene, D gene, CDR3 length, J gene, clone size, CDR3 protein, CDR3 DNA. D genes are given only for firm matches. Clone size is not always given. Where it is, it says once, few, many or a class for expanded clones.

>TRBV5-8|.|13|TRBJ2-7|.
CASSSHISYEQYF
TGTGCCAGCAGCTCCCATATCTCCTACGAGCAGTACTTC
>TRBV5-1|TRBD1|17|TRBJ2-1|.
CASSLWLSRTGDNEQFF
TGCGCCAGCAGCTTATGGCTTAGTAGGACAGGGGACAATGAGCAGTTCTTC
>TRBV5-1|TRBD2|15|TRBJ2-7|.
CASSERLAGVYEQYF
TGCGCCAGCAGCGAGCGACTAGCGGGAGTTTACGAGCAGTACTTC
>TRBV15|.|14|TRBJ2-7|.
CATSRDRVAGEQYF
TGTGCCACCAGCAGAGACAGGGTCGCCGGCGAGCAGTACTTC
>TRBV7-9|.|14|TRBJ2-5|.
CASSLRGGPETQYF
TGTGCCAGCAGCCTGAGAGGGGGGCCGGAGACCCAGTACTTC
>TRBV9|.|16|TRBJ2-2|.
CASSFAPRANTGELFF
TGTGCCAGCAGCTTCGCCCCCCGGGCAAACACCGGGGAGCTGTTTTTT
>TRBV6-5|.|15|TRBJ2-7|.
CASSYLGSGYYEQYF
TGTGCCAGCAGTTATCTGGGGTCAGGATACTACGAGCAGTACTTC
>TRBV19|TRBD2|14|TRBJ2-7|once
CASSKDPAGGEQYF
TGTGCCAGTAGTAAGGATCCCGCGGGGGGTGAGCAGTACTTC
>TRBV29-1|TRBD1|13|TRBJ2-4|.
CSVSTGTGNIQYF
TGCAGCGTAAGCACCGGGACAGGGAACATTCAGTACTTC
>TRBV2|TRBD1|12|TRBJ2-3|.
CASKDRGDTQYF
TGTGCCAGCAAGGACAGGGGGGATACGCAGTATTTT
>TRBV2|TRBD2|15|TRBJ2-1|once
CASSQREAAYNEQFF
TGTGCCAGCAGTCAGCGGGAGGCCGCTTACAATGAGCAGTTCTTC
>TRBV6-5|.|13|TRBJ2-1|.
CASSYSRNNEQFF
TGTGCCAGCAGTTACTCTAGAAACAATGAGCAGTTCTTC
>TRBV7-9|.|11|TRBJ1-1|.
CASRLNTEAFF
TGTGCCAGCCGGCTGAACACTGAAGCTTTCTTT
>TRBV28|TRBD1|16|TRBJ1-4|once
CASSRDRGREDEKLFF
TGTGCCAGCAGCCGGGACAGGGGACGAGAGGATGAAAAACTGTTTTTT
>TRBV7-2|TRBD1|14|TRBJ1-1|.
CASSFDRENTEAFF
TGTGCCAGCAGCTTCGACAGGGAAAACACTGAAGCTTTCTTT
>TRBV28|.|15|TRBJ2-7|.
CASSSSGGAGNEQYF
TGTGCCAGCAGTTCCTCCGGGGGCGCAGGGAACGAGCAGTACTTC
>TRBV27|TRBD2|16|TRBJ2-4|once
CASSSLAGGVENIQYF
TGTGCCAGCAGTTCTCTAGCGGGAGGGGTCGAAAACATTCAGTACTTC
>TRBV28|TRBD1|15|TRBJ2-2|once
CASRVTGVYTGELFF
TGTGCCAGCAGGGTAACAGGGGTGTACACCGGGGAGCTGTTTTTT
>TRBV7-9|TRBD1|18|TRBJ1-2|.
CASSKDRGGPSTPYGYTF
TGTGCCAGCAGCAAAGACAGGGGAGGTCCCTCGACTCCGTATGGCTACACCTTC
>TRBV7-2|TRBD2|15|TRBJ2-7|.
CASSSKREVTYEQYF
TGTGCCAGCAGCTCTAAGCGGGAGGTTACCTACGAGCAGTACTTC
>TRBV9|.|14|TRBJ2-1|.
CASSEGPGGHEQFF
TGTGCCAGCAGCGAAGGACCCGGAGGCCATGAGCAGTTCTTC
>TRBV28|.|15|TRBJ2-7|once
CASSSSGLLSYEQYF
TGTGCCAGCAGTTCCTCGGGACTCCTCTCCTACGAGCAGTACTTC
>TRBV5-4|TRBD2|17|TRBJ2-7|.
CASSSGLAGGGAYEQYF
TGTGCCAGCAGCTCGGGACTAGCGGGAGGGGGGGCCTACGAGCAGTACTTC
>TRBV25-1|TRBD2|16|TRBJ2-1|.
CASSELRGLSYNEQFF
TGTGCCAGCAGTGAATTAAGGGGACTATCCTACAATGAGCAGTTCTTC
>TRBV18|TRBD2|14|TRBJ2-1|once
CASTGLAEYNEQFF
TGTGCCAGCACAGGACTAGCGGAATACAATGAGCAGTTCTTC
>TRBV6-8|.|15|TRBJ2-3|once
CASKYSGTASDTQYF
TGTGCCAGCAAATACTCCGGGACCGCTTCAGATACGCAGTATTTT
>TRBV10-3|.|19|TRBJ1-3|.
CAISEHRDKSSLSGNTIYF
TGTGCCATCAGTGAACACCGGGACAAGAGCTCCCTCTCTGGAAACACCATATATTTT
>TRBV29-1|.|10|TRBJ1-2|.
CSVGTAGYTF
TGCAGCGTTGGGACAGCTGGCTACACCTTC
>TRBV11-2|.|16|TRBJ2-1|.
CASSSLRSAGDNEQFF
TGTGCCAGCAGCTCTCTTAGGAGCGCTGGGGACAATGAGCAGTTCTTC
>TRBV2|TRBD1|15|TRBJ1-1|.
CASGLRTGLNTEAFF
TGTGCCAGCGGCCTTAGGACAGGGCTGAACACTGAAGCTTTCTTT
>TRBV5-1|TRBD1|20|TRBJ2-3|.
CASSLIRTGSPRGRTDTQYF
TGCGCCAGCAGCCTAATCCGGACAGGGTCTCCTAGGGGACGCACAGATACGCAGTATTTT
>TRBV30|.|14|TRBJ1-1|.
CAWSFNGGFGKAFF
TGTGCCTGGAGTTTCAACGGTGGGTTCGGCAAAGCTTTCTTT
>TRBV10-3|.|14|TRBJ2-1|.
CAITQPDEYNEQFF
TGTGCCATCACACAACCGGACGAGTACAATGAGCAGTTCTTC
>TRBV29-1|.|12|TRBJ1-2|.
CSVAGTAYGYTF
TGCAGCGTGGCCGGGACGGCCTATGGCTACACCTTC
>TRBV19|.|10|TRBJ2-3|.
CASRGDTQYF
TGTGCCAGCCGTGGAGATACGCAGTATTTT
>TRBV5-6|TRBD2|15|TRBJ2-7|once
CASSLVLAGSYEQYF
TGTGCCAGCAGCTTGGTACTAGCGGGAAGCTACGAGCAGTACTTC
>TRBV10-3|.|11|TRBJ2-3|few
CAISEGGMQYF
TGTGCCATCAGTGAGGGGGGGATGCAGTATTTT
>TRBV29-1|.|16|TRBJ2-1|.
CSVEDLEAISYNEQFF
TGCAGCGTTGAAGATCTCGAGGCTATTTCCTACAATGAGCAGTTCTTC
>TRBV11-3|TRBD2|15|TRBJ2-1|.
CASSLLAGPFNEQFF
TGTGCCAGCAGCTTACTAGCGGGCCCATTCAATGAGCAGTTCTTC
>TRBV5-4|.|14|TRBJ1-2|.
CASSSPPSDYGYTF
TGTGCCAGCAGCTCGCCACCGTCGGACTATGGCTACACCTTC
>TRBV6-1|.|13|TRBJ2-6|.
CASSGTAANVLTF
TGTGCCAGCAGTGGGACAGCGGCCAACGTCCTGACTTTC
>TRBV5-4|TRBD2|15|TRBJ2-7|.
CASSSRTSGSYEQYF
TGTGCCAGCAGCTCCCGGACTAGCGGGAGTTACGAGCAGTACTTC
>TRBV29-1|TRBD2|14|TRBJ2-7|.
CSVEREVGSYEQYF
TGCAGCGTTGAGCGGGAGGTGGGCTCCTACGAGCAGTACTTC
>TRBV6-1|TRBD1|15|TRBJ2-2|.
CASSEYRGNTGELFF
TGTGCCAGCAGTGAATACAGGGGTAACACCGGGGAGCTGTTTTTT
>TRBV15|.|18|TRBJ2-1|.
CATSRDLYRLDGRNEQFF
TGTGCCACCAGCAGAGATCTCTACAGATTAGATGGTAGGAATGAGCAGTTCTTC
>TRBV6-1|.|15|TRBJ2-7|.
CASSEVGRVFYEQYF
TGTGCCAGCAGTGAAGTAGGCAGGGTTTTCTACGAGCAGTACTTC
>TRBV5-1|TRBD2|15|TRBJ2-1|.
CASSLVASGWDEQFF
TGCGCCAGCAGCTTGGTGGCTAGCGGGTGGGATGAGCAGTTCTTC
>TRBV9|TRBD2|15|TRBJ2-1|.
CASSVASGRSGEQFF
TGTGCCAGCAGCGTAGCTAGCGGGAGATCGGGTGAGCAGTTCTTC
>TRBV30|.|14|TRBJ1-1|.
CAWSVGWGATEAFF
TGTGCCTGGAGTGTAGGGTGGGGGGCCACTGAAGCTTTCTTT
>TRBV5-5|.|14|TRBJ2-1|once
CASSMGPGTGEQFF
TGTGCCAGCAGCATGGGACCCGGGACGGGTGAGCAGTTCTTC
>TRBV5-1|.|13|TRBJ2-2|.
CASSPGVTGELFF
TGCGCCAGCAGCCCAGGGGTCACCGGGGAGCTGTTTTTT
>TRBV5-4|.|14|TRBJ2-5|.
CASSSRGSQETQYF
TGTGCCAGCAGCTCGAGGGGATCCCAAGAGACCCAGTACTTC
>TRBV5-1|.|20|TRBJ2-6|.
CASSPFGGLRTSPGANVLTF
TGCGCCAGCAGCCCATTCGGGGGACTTCGCACCTCCCCAGGGGCCAACGTCCTGACTTTC